Given below is one TCR beta chain in context. This clone has only a few counts. The antigen this receptor binds is unknown. No much larger clonotype is one base removed from it; base qualities were not supplied. Blood samples were collected up to 4 times in the first month after transplant and then at least monthly when available. The library came from the immunoSEQ multiplex PCR assay. Adaptive Biotechnologies carried out high-throughput TCR-beta CDR3 sequencing of genomic DNA for most patients. From the authors' description of their analysis: TCR sequencing data were retrieved from Adaptive's ImmunoSEQ software for about 17 patients, whereas a few other patients were processed with MiXCR and VDJtools. CDR3 nucleotide sequences shared between donor and recipient were removed because the origin of such sequences could not be assigned. To count as alloreactive, a clone needed at least 2-fold expansion over unstimulated cells and a minimum CFSE-low frequency of 0.002% (template counts) or 0.001% (read counts). Clones were considered mappable if detected in sequenced pre-transplant spleen, lymph node, or MLR CFSE-low populations of the donor or recipient. The cumulative frequency of alloreactive clones was calculated as a percentage of all sequences, weighted by copy number. The table was pulled from immuneACCESS by TCRdb, which kept in-frame rearrangements only. Such tables lose some clones; where checked, under half of the loss comes from unresolved V genes, and the rest has no known cause. V, J and clone size are those of that table, while D and trimming were read from the DNA. This sample is represented by 80,000 or so clones; 92% of them were singletons. The ten largest clones add up to approximately 0.64% of the sample.

The germline V gene gives CDR1 as SGHRS and CDR2 as YFSETQ. Taken from cysteine to phenylalanine, the CDR3 has 16 residues. The entry retains the CDR3 DNA only, 48 bases that are in frame from base 1. V trim: 0 bases; J trim: 4 bases; unmatched bases: 9. This entry comes from a study of graft-versus-host responses after intestinal transplantation (dated by TCRdb to about 2021). Background for the entire study: Recipients received multivisceral, liver-intestinal, or isolated intestinal transplants. Bulk TCR-beta CDR3 sequencing was used to track graft-versus-host and host-versus-graft alloreactive T cell clones in the graft, circulation and bone marrow after intestinal transplantation. Every recipient was given anti-thymocyte globulin induction, then maintenance tacrolimus and steroids for around three years. Of the approximately 24 intestinal transplant recipients enrolled in the cohort, one of whom was a retransplant, a few patients without pretransplant specimens were excluded. Rather than being sequenced by the commercial service, samples from a few later patients were sequenced in-house on an Illumina MiSeq and processed with MiXCR. Alloreactive clones were identified by sequencing pre-transplant mixed lymphocyte reaction products and comparing them with unstimulated pre-transplant donor and recipient T cells. Donor T cell macrochimerism was defined as a peak of at least 4% donor T cells among recipient peripheral blood mononuclear cells. The paper's findings and limits, for the study overall: High GvH to HvG T cell clonal ratios were observed in the allografts of patients with donor T cell macrochimerism. GvH clones were found in recipient bone marrow, and some of the GvH clones appeared earlier in ileal mucosa or blood, which is consistent with an intestinal mucosal origin. Peak levels of circulating GvH clones were associated with declines in HvG clones early after transplant. Conclusions were limited by the relatively low number and heterogeneity of intestinal transplant patients.

This clonotype was sampled from a human patient who received an intestinal transplant, so some T cells may come from the graft donor. The sequences come from PBMCs, collected 98 days after intestinal transplantation. The rearranged segments are TRBV5-1 and TRBJ1-1; TRBD1 aligns with 7 central bases. The CDR3 has the sequence CASSLGAQGEVTEAFF. The DNA sequence is given as TGCGCCAGCAGCTTGGGGGCTCAGGGGGAGGTCACTGAAGCTTTCTTT. Outside the CDR3, residues come from the reference TRBV5-1 and TRBJ1-1 proteins, so the full variable domain is: KAGVTQTPRYLIKTRGQQVTLSCSPISGHRSVSWYQQTPGQGLQFLFEYFSETQRNKGNFPGRFSGRQFSNSRSEMNVSTLELGDSALYLCASSLGAQGEVTEAFFGQGTRLTVV.